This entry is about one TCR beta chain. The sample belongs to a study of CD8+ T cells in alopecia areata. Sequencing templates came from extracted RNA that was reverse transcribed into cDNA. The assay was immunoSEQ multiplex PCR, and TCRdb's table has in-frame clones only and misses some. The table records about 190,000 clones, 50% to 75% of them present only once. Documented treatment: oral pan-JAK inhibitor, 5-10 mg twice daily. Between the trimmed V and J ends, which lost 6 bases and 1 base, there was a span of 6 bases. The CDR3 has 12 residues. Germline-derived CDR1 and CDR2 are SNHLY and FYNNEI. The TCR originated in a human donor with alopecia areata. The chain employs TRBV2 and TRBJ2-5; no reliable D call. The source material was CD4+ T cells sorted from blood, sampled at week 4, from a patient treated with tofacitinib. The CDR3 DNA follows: TGTGCCAGCAGAGGTGGCCAAGAGACCCAGTACTTC. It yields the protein CASRGGQETQYF.